These T cell receptor beta chains were read from a single sample in a study of blood T cell repertoires in COVID-19. Using immunoSEQ multiplex PCR, the repertoire was profiled, and TCRdb retains in-frame clones only, with some absent. The sample lists around 320,000 clones; approximately 90% were seen once. Sequenced input: peripheral blood. The receptors derive from a young man with active or convalescent COVID-19. Both conserved end residues are part of each CDR3. Fields, in order: V gene, J gene, CDR3 protein.

TRBV10-2	TRBJ1-1	CASSDRTRGYTEAFF
TRBV6-6	TRBJ2-1	CASSRLAGLPIYNEQFF
TRBV5-6	TRBJ2-7	CASSFASYEQYF
TRBV19	TRBJ1-4	CASSISRGNEKLFF
TRBV18	TRBJ2-2	CASSPQDSRTGELFF
TRBV7-8	TRBJ2-1	CASSLGSSYNEQFF
TRBV5-4	TRBJ1-4	CASSHLDRGQDEKLFF
TRBV4-3	TRBJ2-7	CASSQVVAGTGYEQYF
TRBV5-1	TRBJ2-7	CASSLGQGSYEQYF
TRBV7-6	TRBJ2-2	CASSFRQGATGELFF
TRBV19	TRBJ2-7	CASSLSGRSYEQYF
TRBV18	TRBJ1-3	CASSPRTGTGNTIYF
TRBV12-3/TRBV12-4	TRBJ2-7	CASSFASRGEQYF
TRBV29-1	TRBJ1-1	CSVERVMNTEAFF
TRBV7-9	TRBJ1-4	CASSLGPGQGFF
TRBV5-6	TRBJ2-7	CASSYAGTGVYEQYF
TRBV9	TRBJ2-1	CASSVTSGQHNEQFF
TRBV7-9	TRBJ2-2	CASSLLQGEELFF
TRBV2	TRBJ2-2	CASPGTGARTGELFF
TRBV6-2/TRBV6-3	TRBJ1-4	CASSPRLGGEKLFF
TRBV18	TRBJ1-1	CASSPASGENTEAFF
TRBV7-8	TRBJ2-3	CASSWLAGTSTDTQYF
TRBV7-9	TRBJ1-1	CASSFSGEMNTEAFF
TRBV7-2	TRBJ1-1	CASSARLGLIEAFF
TRBV7-8	TRBJ1-1	CASSHIRGTNTEAFF
TRBV4-3	TRBJ2-5	CASSQGLAGGTQYF
TRBV5-1	TRBJ1-1	CASRADTEAFF
TRBV5-1	TRBJ2-3	CASSSLATNTDTQYF
TRBV5-1	TRBJ2-2	CASSLVGRMNTGELFF
TRBV5-5	TRBJ1-5	CASSLSQGVSQPQHF
TRBV12-3/TRBV12-4	TRBJ1-1	CASSFSGNTEAFF
TRBV19	TRBJ1-2	CASTQGGRYRGYTF
TRBV27	TRBJ2-2	CASSSIGLAGPKNTGELFF